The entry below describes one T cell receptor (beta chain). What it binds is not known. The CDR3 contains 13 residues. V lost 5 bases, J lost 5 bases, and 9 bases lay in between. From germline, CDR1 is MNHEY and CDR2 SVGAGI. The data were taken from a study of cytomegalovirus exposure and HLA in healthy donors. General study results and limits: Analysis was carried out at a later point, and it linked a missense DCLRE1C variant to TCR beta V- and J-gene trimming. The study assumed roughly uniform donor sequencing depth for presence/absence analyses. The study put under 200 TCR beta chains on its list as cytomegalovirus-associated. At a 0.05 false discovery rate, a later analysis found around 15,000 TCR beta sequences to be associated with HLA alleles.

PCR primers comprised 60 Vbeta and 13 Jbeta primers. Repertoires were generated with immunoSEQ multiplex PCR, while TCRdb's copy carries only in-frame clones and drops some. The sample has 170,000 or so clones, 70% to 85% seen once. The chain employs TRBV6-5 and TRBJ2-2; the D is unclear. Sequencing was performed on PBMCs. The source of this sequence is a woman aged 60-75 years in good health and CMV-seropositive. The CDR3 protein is CASSTLITGELFF. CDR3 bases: TGTGCCAGCAGTACTCTGATAACCGGGGAGCTGTTTTTT.